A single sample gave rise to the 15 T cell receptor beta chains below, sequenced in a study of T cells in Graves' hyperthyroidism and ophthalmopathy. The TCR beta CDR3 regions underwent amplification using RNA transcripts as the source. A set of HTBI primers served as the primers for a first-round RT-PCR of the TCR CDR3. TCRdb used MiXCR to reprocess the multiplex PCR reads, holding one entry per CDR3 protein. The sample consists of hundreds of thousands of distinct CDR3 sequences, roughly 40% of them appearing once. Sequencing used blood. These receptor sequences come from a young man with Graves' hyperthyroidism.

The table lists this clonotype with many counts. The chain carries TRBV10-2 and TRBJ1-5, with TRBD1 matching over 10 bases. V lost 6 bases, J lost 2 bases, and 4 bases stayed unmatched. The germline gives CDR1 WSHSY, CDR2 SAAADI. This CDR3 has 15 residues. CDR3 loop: CASRAGTGGNQPQHF. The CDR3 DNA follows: TGCGCCAGCAGAGCCGGGACAGGGGGCAATCAGCCCCAGCATTTT.

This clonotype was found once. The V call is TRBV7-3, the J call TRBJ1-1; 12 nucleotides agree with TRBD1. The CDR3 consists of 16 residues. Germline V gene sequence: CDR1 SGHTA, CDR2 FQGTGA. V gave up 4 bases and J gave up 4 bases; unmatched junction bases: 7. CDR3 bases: TGTGCCAGCAGCTCAGGGACAGGGGGCTTAGTCACTGAAGCTTTCTTT. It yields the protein CASSSGTGGLVTEAFF.

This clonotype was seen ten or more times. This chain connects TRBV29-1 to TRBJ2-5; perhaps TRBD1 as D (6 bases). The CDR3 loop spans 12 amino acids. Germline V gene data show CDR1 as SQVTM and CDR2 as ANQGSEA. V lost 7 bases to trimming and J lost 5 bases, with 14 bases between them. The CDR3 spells CSARNQGETQYF. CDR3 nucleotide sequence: TGCAGCGCTAGGAACCAGGGGGAGACCCAGTACTTC.

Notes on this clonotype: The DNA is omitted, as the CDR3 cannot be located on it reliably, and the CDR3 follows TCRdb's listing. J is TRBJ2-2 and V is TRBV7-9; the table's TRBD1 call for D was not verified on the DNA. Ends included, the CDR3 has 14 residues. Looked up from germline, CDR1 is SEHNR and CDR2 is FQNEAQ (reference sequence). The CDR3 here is CASSIGGTPGSCFF.

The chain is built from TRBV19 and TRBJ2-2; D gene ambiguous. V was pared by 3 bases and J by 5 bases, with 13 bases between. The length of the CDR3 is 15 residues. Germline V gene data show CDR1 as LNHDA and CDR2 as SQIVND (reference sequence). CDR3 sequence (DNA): TGTGCCAGTAGTATGGCAGGTCTAGGTACCGGGGAGCTGTTTTTT. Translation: CASSMAGLGTGELFF. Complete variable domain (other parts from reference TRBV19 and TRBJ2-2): DGGITQSPKYLFRKEGQNVTLSCEQNLNHDAMYWYRQDPGQGLRLIYYSQIVNDFQKGDIAEGYSVSREKKESFPLTVTSAQKNPTAFYLCASSMAGLGTGELFFGEGSRLTVL.

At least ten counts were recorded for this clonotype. CDR3 in DNA: TGCAGCGTGGTAACAGTTTTCGAGCAGTACTTC. This gives the protein CSVVTVFEQYF. This chain connects TRBV29-1 to TRBJ2-7; unclear D gene. V was shortened by 6 bases and J by 6 bases, with 12 bases between the two germline ends. Germline V gene data show CDR1 as SQVTM and CDR2 as ANQGSEA. This CDR3 is 11 amino acids long.

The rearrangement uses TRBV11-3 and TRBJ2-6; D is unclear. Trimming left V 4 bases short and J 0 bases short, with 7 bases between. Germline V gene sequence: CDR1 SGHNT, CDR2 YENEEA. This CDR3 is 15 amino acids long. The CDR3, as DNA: TGTGCCAGCAGCTCCTGGCGCTCTGGGGCCAACGTCCTGACTTTC. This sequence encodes CASSSWRSGANVLTF.

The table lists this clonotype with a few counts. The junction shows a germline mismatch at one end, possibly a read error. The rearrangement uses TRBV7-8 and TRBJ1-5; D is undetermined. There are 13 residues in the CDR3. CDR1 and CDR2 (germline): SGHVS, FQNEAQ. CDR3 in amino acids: CASSQDPKEPQHF. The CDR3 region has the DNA TGCGCCAGCAGCCAAGACCCGAAGGAGCCCCAGCATTTT.

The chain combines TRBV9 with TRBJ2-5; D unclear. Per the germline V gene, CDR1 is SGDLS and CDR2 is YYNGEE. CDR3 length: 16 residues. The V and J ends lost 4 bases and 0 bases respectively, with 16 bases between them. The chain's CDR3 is CASSRSPLLYQETQYF. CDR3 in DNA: TGTGCCAGCAGCCGTAGTCCCCTTTTGTACCAAGAGACCCAGTACTTC.

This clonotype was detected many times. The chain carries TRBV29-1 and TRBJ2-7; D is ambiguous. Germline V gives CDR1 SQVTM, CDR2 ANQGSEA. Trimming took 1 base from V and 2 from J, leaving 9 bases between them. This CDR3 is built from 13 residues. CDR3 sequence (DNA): TGCAGCGTTGAAGTCGGCCTGGCCTACGAGCAGTACTTC. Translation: CSVEVGLAYEQYF.

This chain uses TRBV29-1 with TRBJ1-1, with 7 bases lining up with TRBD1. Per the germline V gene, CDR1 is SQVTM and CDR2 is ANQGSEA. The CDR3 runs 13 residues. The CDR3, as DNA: TGCAGTCGTGACAGGGAGAAGGATACTGAAGCTTTCTTT. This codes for CSRDREKDTEAFF.

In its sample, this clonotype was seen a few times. This chain's CDR3 is CASSFEGPLNEQYF. For the CDR3, the DNA is TGTGCCAGCAGCTTTGAGGGGCCCTTGAACGAGCAGTACTTC. The genes are TRBV7-2 and TRBJ2-7; D assignment may be TRBD1 or TRBD2 (5 bases each). The CDR3 runs to 14 residues. V was cut by 3 bases and J by 5 bases, with 14 bases left in between. Germline-derived CDR1 and CDR2 are SGHTA and FQGNSA.

The CDR3 bases are TGTGCCAGCAGCTTGGGAGTAGCGACGAACACTGAAGCTTTCTTT. Translated, it gives CASSLGVATNTEAFF. This chain connects TRBV5-8 to TRBJ1-1; D not resolved. Per the germline V gene, CDR1 is SGHTS and CDR2 is YDEGEE. Trimming took off 0 bases at V and 1 base at J, with 10 bases between the two ends. There are 15 residues in the CDR3.

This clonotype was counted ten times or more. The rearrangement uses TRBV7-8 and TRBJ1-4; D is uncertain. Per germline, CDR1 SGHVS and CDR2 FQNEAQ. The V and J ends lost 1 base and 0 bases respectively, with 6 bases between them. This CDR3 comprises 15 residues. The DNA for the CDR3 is TGTGCCAGCAGCTTAGTCAGTACAACTAATGAAAAACTGTTTTTT. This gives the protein CASSLVSTTNEKLFF.

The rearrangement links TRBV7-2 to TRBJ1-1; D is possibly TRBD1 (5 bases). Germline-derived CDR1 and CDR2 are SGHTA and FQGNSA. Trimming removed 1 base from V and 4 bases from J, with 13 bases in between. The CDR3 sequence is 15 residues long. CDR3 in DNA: TGTGCCAGCAGCTTAGAGACAGAAGCCGCCACTGAAGCTTTCTTT. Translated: CASSLETEAATEAFF.